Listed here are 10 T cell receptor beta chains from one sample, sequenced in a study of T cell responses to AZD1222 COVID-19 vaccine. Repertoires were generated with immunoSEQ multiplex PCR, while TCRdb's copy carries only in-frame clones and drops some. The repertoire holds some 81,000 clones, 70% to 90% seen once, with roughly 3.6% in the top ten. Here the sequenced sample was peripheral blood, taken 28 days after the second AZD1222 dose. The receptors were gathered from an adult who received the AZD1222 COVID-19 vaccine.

This CDR3 reads CASSFGQGGQPQHF. The DNA of the CDR3 is TGCGCCAGCAGCTTTGGACAGGGCGGTCAGCCCCAGCATTTT. The rearrangement uses TRBV5-1 and TRBJ1-5; 8 positions agree with TRBD1. The CDR3 is 14 residues long. V shed 2 bases, J shed 6 bases, and the junction held 4 bases outside the gene matches. CDR1 is SGHRS, CDR2 YFSETQ, per germline.

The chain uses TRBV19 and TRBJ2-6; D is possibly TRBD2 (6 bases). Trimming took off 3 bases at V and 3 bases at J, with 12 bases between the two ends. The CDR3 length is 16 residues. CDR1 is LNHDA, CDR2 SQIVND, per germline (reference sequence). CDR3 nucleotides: TGTGCCAGTAGTATCCCTCAGGGAGGTGGGGCCAACGTCCTGACTTTC. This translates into CASSIPQGGGANVLTF.

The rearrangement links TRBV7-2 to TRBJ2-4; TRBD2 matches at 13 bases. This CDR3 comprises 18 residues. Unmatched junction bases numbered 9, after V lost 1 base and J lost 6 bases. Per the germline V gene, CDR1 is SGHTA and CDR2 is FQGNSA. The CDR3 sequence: CASSLVRLAGGRRNIQYF. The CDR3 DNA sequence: TGTGCCAGCAGCTTAGTGCGACTAGCGGGGGGACGAAGAAACATTCAGTACTTC.

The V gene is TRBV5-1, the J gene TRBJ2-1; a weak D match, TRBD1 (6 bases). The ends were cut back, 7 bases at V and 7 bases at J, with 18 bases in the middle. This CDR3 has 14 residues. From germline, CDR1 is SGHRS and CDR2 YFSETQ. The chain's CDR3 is CASQQQTGVNEQFF. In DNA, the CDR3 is TGCGCCAGCCAGCAACAGACAGGAGTGAATGAGCAGTTCTTC.

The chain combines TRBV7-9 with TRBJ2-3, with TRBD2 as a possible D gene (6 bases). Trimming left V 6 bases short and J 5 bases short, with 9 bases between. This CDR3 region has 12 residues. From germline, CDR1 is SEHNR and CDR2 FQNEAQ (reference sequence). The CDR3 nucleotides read TGTGCCAGCAGTAGGGACTTAGATACGCAGTATTTT. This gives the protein CASSRDLDTQYF.

CDR3 residues: CASSPRRAGRNEKLFF. The CDR3 DNA sequence: TGTGCCAGCAGTCCCCGTCGGGCAGGTCGCAATGAAAAACTGTTTTTT. This chain links TRBV28 with TRBJ1-4; D unclear. Between the trimmed V and J ends, which lost 5 bases and 5 bases, there was a span of 18 bases. There are 16 residues in the CDR3. Germline V gives CDR1 MDHEN, CDR2 SYDVKM.

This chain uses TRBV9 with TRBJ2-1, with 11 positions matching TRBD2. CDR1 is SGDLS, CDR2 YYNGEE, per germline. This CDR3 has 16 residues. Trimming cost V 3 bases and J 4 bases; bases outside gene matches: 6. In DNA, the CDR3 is TGTGCCAGCAGCGGTAGCGGGGGGGATGGGTACAATGAGCAGTTCTTC. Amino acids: CASSGSGGDGYNEQFF.

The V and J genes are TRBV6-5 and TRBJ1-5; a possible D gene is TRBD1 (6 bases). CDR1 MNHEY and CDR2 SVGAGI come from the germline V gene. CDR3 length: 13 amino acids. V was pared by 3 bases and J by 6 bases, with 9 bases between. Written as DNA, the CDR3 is TGTGCCAGCAGTTATTCGGACAGTCAGCCCCAGCATTTT. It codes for CASSYSDSQPQHF.

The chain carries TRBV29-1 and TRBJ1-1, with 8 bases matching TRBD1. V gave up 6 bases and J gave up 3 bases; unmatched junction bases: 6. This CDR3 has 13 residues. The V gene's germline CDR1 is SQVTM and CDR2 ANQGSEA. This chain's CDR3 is CSVDRGTHTEAFF. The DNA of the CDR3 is TGCAGCGTCGACAGGGGCACGCACACTGAAGCTTTCTTT.

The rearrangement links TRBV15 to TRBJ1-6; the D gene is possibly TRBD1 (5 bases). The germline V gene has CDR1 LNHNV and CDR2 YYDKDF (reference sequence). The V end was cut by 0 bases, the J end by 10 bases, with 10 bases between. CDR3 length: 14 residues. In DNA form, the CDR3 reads TGTGCCACCAGCAGAGATTGGGGGAACTCACCCCTCCACTTT. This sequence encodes CATSRDWGNSPLHF.